The following is a T cell receptor beta chain sequence with its context. Using RNA transcripts as the source, TCR beta CDR3 regions were amplified. The HTBI primer set served for first-round RT-PCR of the TCR CDR3. TCRdb itself ran the multiplex PCR reads through MiXCR, one entry per CDR3 protein. The sample has about 560,000 distinct CDR3 sequences, approximately 15% seen once. This specimen belongs to a study of T cells in Graves' hyperthyroidism and ophthalmopathy. There are 17 residues in the CDR3. The V gene end was trimmed by 6 bases and the J gene end by 3 bases; junction bases not matched to a gene: 9. Germline lookup yields CDR1 DFQATT and CDR2 SNEGSKA (reference sequence).

The rearrangement uses TRBV20-1 and TRBJ2-6; 12 bases line up with TRBD1. The receptor's source is a woman younger than 35 with Graves' hyperthyroidism. What was sequenced was blood. The DNA of the CDR3 is TGCAGTGCCGATAACCGGGACAGGGGGCGTGGGGCCAACGTCCTGACTTTC. Translation gives CSADNRDRGRGANVLTF.